Following are 26 T cell receptor beta chains from one sample sequenced in a study of T cells after yellow fever vaccination. Via MiXCR, TCRdb re-called the 5' RACE reads, giving one row per CDR3 protein. The sample consists of almost 30,000 distinct CDR3 sequences, approximately 6% of them appearing once. The sequences come from PBMCs, either bulk or a sorted T-cell subset (CD4+, CD8+, memory, or dextramer-sorted; not recorded which), collected on the day of the yellow fever booster vaccination. These TCRs come from a man aged 30-40 years who received the YFV17D yellow fever vaccine.

This clonotype was counted many times. The rearrangement links TRBV3-1 to TRBJ2-2; 12 positions match TRBD2. The V gene's germline CDR1 is LGHDT and CDR2 YNNKEL (reference sequence). V gave up 2 bases and J gave up 1 base; unmatched junction bases: 5. This CDR3 spans 18 amino acids. The CDR3 DNA reads TGTGCCAGCAGCCAAACCGGGACTAGCGGGTTGAACACCGGGGAGCTGTTTTTT. It encodes CASSQTGTSGLNTGELFF.

This clonotype was observed at least ten times. The V call is TRBV20-1, the J call TRBJ2-5; D remains unclear. V lost 6 bases and J lost 4, with 9 bases in between. This CDR3 spans 11 amino acids. Germline V gene lookup returns CDR1 DFQATT and CDR2 SNEGSKA (reference sequence). The CDR3: CSANDRETQYF. The CDR3 DNA is TGCAGTGCAAATGACCGAGAGACCCAGTACTTC.

By its share, this clonotype is medium-sized (0.01 to 0.1%). The chain couples TRBV20-1 to TRBJ1-2, with no clear D. Trimming took 4 bases from V and 4 from J, leaving 7 bases between them. Germline assignment: CDR1 DFQATT and CDR2 SNEGSKA (reference sequence). CDR3 length: 11 residues. As DNA, the CDR3 is TGCAGTGCTAACATCGCCTATGGCTACACCTTC. The encoded protein is CSANIAYGYTF.

J is TRBJ1-1 and V is TRBV12-3 or TRBV12-4; TRBD1 agrees at 10 bases. The CDR3 spans 13 residues. The ends lost 6 bases at V and 4 bases at J; junction bases unmatched: 2. This CDR3 is CASRRTGGTEAFF. The CDR3 nucleotides read TGTGCCAGCAGGCGGACAGGGGGCACTGAAGCTTTCTTT.

This clonotype has a count of ten or more. The chain's CDR3 is CSAPPPTSGRSWAQYF. CDR3 DNA sequence: TGCAGTGCTCCTCCCCCGACTAGCGGGAGGAGTTGGGCGCAGTATTTT. The V call is TRBV20-1, the J call TRBJ2-3, with TRBD2 matching over 13 bases. This CDR3 is 16 amino acids long. Germline CDR1 DFQATT, CDR2 SNEGSKA (reference sequence). V was clipped by 5 bases and J by 10 bases; unmatched bases: 15.

This clonotype has a count of ten or more. This chain joins TRBV7-2 and TRBJ1-2; 8 bases are a match to TRBD1. The V gene's germline CDR1 is SGHTA and CDR2 FQGNSA. V shed 5 bases and J 8 bases; nucleotides not matched to a gene: 10. The CDR3 covers 14 residues. The CDR3 is CASSRLDDRGGYTF. The CDR3 nucleotides are TGTGCCAGCAGCCGATTAGATGACAGGGGCGGCTACACCTTC.

This clonotype has ten or more counts. The V gene is TRBV18, the J gene TRBJ1-5, with TRBD1 identical over 7 bases. The CDR3 length is 15 residues. CDR1 is KGHSH, CDR2 LQKENI, per germline. With V trimmed by 4 bases and J by 0 bases, 3 bases remained unmatched. The CDR3 DNA is TGTGCCAGCTCACAAAACAGGGGTAGCAATCAGCCCCAGCATTTT. Residues: CASSQNRGSNQPQHF.

The CDR3: CSASYRGRSETQYF. The CDR3 DNA reads TGCAGTGCTAGCTACAGGGGGCGGTCAGAGACCCAGTACTTC. The gene calls are TRBV20-1 and TRBJ2-5; 9 positions agree with TRBD1. CDR1 is DFQATT, CDR2 SNEGSKA, per germline (reference sequence). The ends lost 3 bases at V and 4 bases at J; junction bases unmatched: 6. The CDR3 spans 14 residues.

This clonotype was counted at least ten times. The chain uses TRBV18 and TRBJ2-2; TRBD2 matches 8 bases. The germline gives CDR1 KGHSH, CDR2 LQKENI. This CDR3 comprises 15 residues. V shed 5 bases and J 5 bases; nucleotides not matched to a gene: 7. The CDR3 sequence is CASSSAGGWTGELFF. DNA for the CDR3: TGTGCCAGCTCATCGGCGGGAGGTTGGACCGGGGAGCTGTTTTTT.

The rearrangement joins TRBV6-1 to TRBJ2-7; D is ambiguous. The CDR3 loop spans 13 amino acids. Trimming took 4 bases from V and 3 from J, leaving 10 bases between them. CDR1 and CDR2 from the germline V gene are MNHNS and SASEGT. CDR3 nucleotides: TGTGCCAGCAGTGGTCGACTGGGCTACGAGCAGTACTTC. It is translated as CASSGRLGYEQYF.

This chain connects TRBV3-1 to TRBJ2-3; TRBD2 matches 8 bases. The CDR3 is made up of 18 amino acids. Germline assignment: CDR1 LGHDT and CDR2 YNNKEL (reference sequence). V gave up 11 bases and J gave up 0 bases; unmatched junction bases: 19. In DNA, the CDR3 is TGTGCCTCCAGCAAAGGGACTAGTCGGAGGCTCAGCACAGATACGCAGTATTTT. Translation: CASSKGTSRRLSTDTQYF.

This clonotype has a count of ten or more. The chain uses TRBV20-1 and TRBJ2-7; D is unresolved. The CDR3 loop spans 13 amino acids. V was shortened by 4 bases and J by 0 bases, with 10 bases between the two germline ends. CDR1 and CDR2 from the germline V gene are DFQATT and SNEGSKA (reference sequence). CDR3 sequence reads: CSANNFHSYEQYF. CDR3 sequence (DNA): TGCAGTGCTAATAACTTCCACTCCTACGAGCAGTACTTC.

This clonotype was picked up a small number of times. The V and J genes are TRBV2 and TRBJ2-3; D possibly matches TRBD1 or TRBD2 (5 bases each). Germline loops: CDR1 SNHLY, CDR2 FYNNEI. Trimming removed 8 bases at V and 2 bases at J, with 23 bases between. This CDR3 has 17 amino acids. CDR3 coding DNA: TGTGCCAGCCTACGGGGCCGGGCCTTAAGCCCCACAGATACGCAGTATTTT. Encoded protein: CASLRGRALSPTDTQYF.

On this clonotype: A clone one base away is much larger, so this may be a read error. This chain connects TRBV12-3 or TRBV12-4 to TRBJ2-2, with a weak D call TRBD1 (5 bases). V shed 3 bases and J shed 5 bases, with 13 bases lying between them. CDR3 length equals 15 residues. The CDR3 coding sequence is TGTGCCAGCAGTTTCCAGGCAGCAGGGACCGGGGAGCTGTTTTTT. This sequence encodes CASSFQAAGTGELFF.

The chain couples TRBV12-3 or TRBV12-4 to TRBJ2-2; 9 bases agree with TRBD2. CDR3 length equals 14 residues. V shed 6 bases and J 5 bases; nucleotides not matched to a gene: 4. The CDR3 loop reads CASRLAGTTGELFF. DNA of the CDR3: TGTGCCAGCAGGCTAGCGGGGACTACCGGGGAGCTGTTTTTT.

This clonotype showed up many times. The chain employs TRBV12-3 or TRBV12-4 and TRBJ2-7, with no clear D. The CDR3 spans 12 residues. The germline V and J ends were trimmed by 3 bases and 6 bases, with 9 bases remaining between them. The CDR3, as DNA: TGTGCCAGCAGTTTTAGTTCTCTCGAGCAGTACTTC. Translated, it gives CASSFSSLEQYF.

This clonotype was picked up many times. The chain employs TRBV15 and TRBJ1-1, with no clear D. The CDR3 length is 12 residues. The V gene lost 8 bases and the J gene lost 4 bases, with 11 bases spanning the gap. Germline CDR1 LNHNV, CDR2 YYDKDF (reference sequence). The CDR3 region is CATSGGGTEAFF. The CDR3 DNA sequence: TGTGCCACCTCCGGAGGTGGCACTGAAGCTTTCTTT.

This clonotype was counted many times. The chain combines TRBV5-5 with TRBJ2-2; D is unclear. CDR3 size: 14 residues. Trimming removed 9 bases from V and 4 bases from J, with 16 bases in between. From germline, CDR1 is SGHKS and CDR2 YYEKEE (reference sequence). The CDR3 DNA is TGTGCCAACCAGCAAGGGCCAGGCACCGGGGAGCTGTTTTTT. Its protein product is CANQQGPGTGELFF.

This clonotype was seen repeatedly, ten times or more. This chain connects TRBV29-1 to TRBJ2-7; 10 bases align to TRBD1. The junction had 3 bases not matched to a gene; V was cut back by 5 bases and J by 5 bases. There are 12 residues in the CDR3. CDR1 is SQVTM and CDR2 is ANQGSEA in the germline V gene. Here the CDR3 DNA reads TGCAGCGTTAGGGACAGGGGAAACGAGCAGTACTTC. Amino acids: CSVRDRGNEQYF.

This clonotype has just a few counts. The rearrangement links TRBV20-1 to TRBJ2-1, with 8 bases fitting TRBD2. Germline V CDR1 and CDR2: DFQATT, SNEGSKA (reference sequence). V lost 6 bases and J lost 4; bases outside the gene matches: 5. This CDR3 has 13 residues. As DNA, the CDR3 is TGCAGTGCCGGGACTAGGGTTTACAATGAGCAGTTCTTC. Translated, it gives CSAGTRVYNEQFF.

This clonotype appeared many times. The V gene is TRBV4-3, the J gene TRBJ1-1, with D unclear. Germline CDR1 LGHNA, CDR2 YSLEER. This CDR3 comprises 16 residues. V lost 6 bases and J lost 0, with 17 bases in between. CDR3 bases: TGCGCCAGCAGATCCACAACTCCGGGCCTGAACACTGAAGCTTTCTTT. Translating gives CASRSTTPGLNTEAFF.

This clonotype was seen many times. The gene calls are TRBV7-2 and TRBJ2-7, with unresolved D. The CDR3 spans 15 residues. Germline V CDR1 and CDR2: SGHTA, FQGNSA. V was pared by 2 bases and J by 1 base, with 12 bases between. CDR3 sequence reads: CASSLFPGSSYEQYF. CDR3 in DNA: TGTGCCAGCAGCTTATTTCCAGGTTCGTCCTACGAGCAGTACTTC.

This clonotype was found many times. CDR3 DNA sequence: TGTGCCAGCAGCCTCGGGGGGTTGGGCTACGAGCAGTACTTC. This encodes CASSLGGLGYEQYF. The genes are TRBV7-8 and TRBJ2-7, with TRBD2 identical over 7 bases. CDR1 is SGHVS and CDR2 is FQNEAQ in the germline V gene. After removal of 5 bases from V and 3 bases from J, the junction contained 7 bases not matched to a gene. The CDR3 extends over 14 amino acids.

This clonotype was recorded at least ten times. The V and J genes are TRBV3-1 and TRBJ1-2, with 9 nucleotides matching TRBD1. The CDR3 is 17 residues long. The V segment lost 4 bases and the J segment 8 bases; nucleotides outside the gene matches: 17. Germline-derived CDR1 and CDR2 are LGHDT and YNNKEL (reference sequence). In nucleotides, the CDR3 is TGTGCCAGCAGCCCCTCGATCGGGACAGGGCCATCGGGAGGCTACACCTTC. Its translation is CASSPSIGTGPSGGYTF.

The V and J genes are TRBV6-1 and TRBJ2-7, with 14 positions matching TRBD2. This CDR3 contains 16 residues. Germline V CDR1 and CDR2: MNHNS, SASEGT. V gave up 5 bases and J gave up 9 bases; unmatched junction bases: 12. In DNA, the CDR3 is TGTGCCAGCAGTATGAGACCGGGACTAGCGGGAGTTCGGCAGTACTTC. This codes for CASSMRPGLAGVRQYF.

The V and J genes are TRBV7-3 and TRBJ2-5; D call uncertain. The germline V and J ends were trimmed by 8 bases and 1 base, with 11 bases remaining between them. Germline CDR1 and CDR2: SGHTA and FQGTGA. The CDR3 is 13 residues long. The DNA of the CDR3 is TGTGCCAGCGCCCGGTCAGCCCAAGAGACCCAGTACTTC. It yields the protein CASARSAQETQYF.